Presented here are 10 T cell receptor beta chains from one specimen sequenced in a study of vaccination and CD4 T cells after COVID-19. Treatment meaning: roughly 10-day PBMC culture with coronavirus spike peptide pools or control peptides (ViraFEST assay). These receptors' targets are unknown. Oncomine TCR Beta short-read sequencing was applied to DNA from cultured CD4+ T cells. From the PCR reads, TCRdb called clonotypes with MiXCR, one entry per CDR3 protein. Among under 20,000 distinct CDR3 sequences listed, around 70% were seen once. The sample taken for sequencing was CD4+ T cells from blood, cultured in vitro. The receptors originated from a human donor who had recovered from COVID-19.

The chain has TRBV6-1 and TRBJ2-3; D unclear. The CDR3 is 14 residues long. Germline V gene lookup returns CDR1 MNHNS and CDR2 SASEGT. Trimming left V 6 bases short and J 1 base short, with 11 bases between. CDR3 in amino acids: CASRSERGTDTQYF. DNA for the CDR3: TGTGCCAGCAGATCGGAGCGCGGCACAGATACGCAGTATTTT.

This clonotype was counted between two and nine times. The rearrangement links TRBV20-1 to TRBJ1-5; D unresolved. Trimming stripped 0 bases from V and 6 bases from J, with 6 bases between. The CDR3 sequence is 12 residues long. From germline, CDR1 is DFQATT and CDR2 SNEGSKA (reference sequence). CDR3 sequence: CSAREGGQPQHF. The CDR3 DNA sequence: TGCAGTGCTAGAGAGGGAGGTCAGCCCCAGCATTTT.

V and J are TRBV14 and TRBJ1-2, with D possibly being TRBD1 (6 bases). The CDR3 consists of 16 residues. The V end was cut by 1 base, the J end by 4 bases, with 16 bases between. Germline V gene lookup returns CDR1 SGHDN and CDR2 FVKESK. CDR3 loop: CASSQALQGPRYGYTF. For the CDR3, the DNA is TGTGCCAGCAGCCAAGCCTTGCAGGGGCCTCGCTATGGCTACACCTTC. Combining the CDR3 with reference TRBV14 and TRBJ1-2 gives the whole variable domain EAGVTQFPSHSVIEKGQTVTLRCDPISGHDNLYWYRRVMGKEIKFLLHFVKESKQDESGMPNNRFLAERTGGTYSTLKVQPAELEDSGVYFCASSQALQGPRYGYTFGSGTRLTVV.

The genes are TRBV7-2 and TRBJ1-1; tentative D call: TRBD1 (6 bases). The CDR3 runs 13 residues. V gave up 2 bases and J gave up 7 bases, with 11 bases separating them. Looked up from germline, CDR1 is SGHTA and CDR2 is FQGNSA. The CDR3 sequence is CASSLKSGDEAFF. CDR3 DNA sequence: TGTGCCAGCAGCTTAAAGTCAGGGGATGAAGCTTTCTTT.

This clonotype was counted only a few times. The V call is TRBV20-1, the J call TRBJ2-7; the match to TRBD2 covers 10 bases. This CDR3 is 15 amino acids long. In germline, CDR1 is DFQATT, CDR2 SNEGSKA (reference sequence). After removal of 6 bases from V and 3 bases from J, the junction contained 11 bases not matched to a gene. CDR3 region: CSASRRAGGGYEQYF. The DNA of the CDR3 is TGCAGTGCCTCCCGTAGAGCGGGAGGGGGCTACGAGCAGTACTTC.

This rearrangement joins TRBV6-1 to TRBJ2-3, with D hard to call. The CDR3 covers 16 residues. V was trimmed by 6 bases and J by 2 bases, leaving 18 bases between them. Germline CDR1 is MNHNS and CDR2 is SASEGT. The CDR3 protein is CASRPSGATITDTQYF. CDR3 DNA sequence: TGTGCCAGCAGGCCCTCTGGCGCTACAATCACAGATACGCAGTATTTT.

In its sample, this clonotype was seen once. This chain connects TRBV18 to TRBJ1-5; D call uncertain. The CDR3 runs 12 residues. The V and J ends lost 4 bases and 2 bases respectively, with 3 bases between them. Germline CDR1 KGHSH, CDR2 LQKENI. The chain's CDR3 is CASSQGNQPQHF. CDR3 sequence (DNA): TGTGCCAGCTCACAGGGCAATCAGCCCCAGCATTTT.

The genes are TRBV6-2 or TRBV6-3 and TRBJ2-7; D uncertain. The V end lost 2 bases, the J end lost 3 bases, and 17 bases lay between the germline ends. Looked up from germline, CDR1 is MNHEY and CDR2 is SVGEGT. The length of the CDR3 is 16 residues. The CDR3 here is CASSYRVFRTNYEQYF. CDR3 nucleotide sequence: TGTGCCAGCAGTTACCGGGTTTTTCGGACGAACTACGAGCAGTACTTC.

The V call is TRBV7-9, the J call TRBJ2-2, with D uncertain. Per germline, CDR1 SEHNR and CDR2 FQNEAQ (reference sequence). The CDR3 spans 13 residues. The germline V and J ends were trimmed by 6 bases and 4 bases, with 9 bases remaining between them. This CDR3 reads CASSFSGTGELFF. The CDR3 coding sequence is TGTGCCAGCAGTTTTTCGGGCACCGGGGAGCTGTTTTTT.

V gene TRBV12-5 combines with J gene TRBJ2-7; D gene uncertain. V was cut by 1 base and J by 2 bases, with 18 bases left in between. Germline values: CDR1 LGHNT, CDR2 FRNRAP. The CDR3 is made up of 17 amino acids. The CDR3 DNA reads as TGTGCTAGTGGTTTGGCAAGGCGGCAGGATTATCCCTACGAGCAGTACTTC. Amino acids: CASGLARRQDYPYEQYF. The variable domain in full, completed from reference TRBV12-5 and TRBJ2-7, reads DARVTQTPRHKVTEMGQEVTMRCQPILGHNTVFWYRQTMMQGLELLAYFRNRAPLDDSGMPKDRFSAEMPDATLATLKIQPSEPRDSAVYFCASGLARRQDYPYEQYFGPGTRLTVT.